A selection of T cell receptor beta chains follows, all from one sample in a study of regulatory T cells in long-lasting Graves disease. From the multiplex PCR reads, TCRdb called clonotypes with MiXCR, one entry per CDR3 protein. In the table there are about 240,000 distinct CDR3 sequences, 20% to 25% of which are singletons. The sample was peripheral blood mononuclear cells (PBMCs), taken at new diagnosis, from a patient treated with antithyroid drugs. These receptors were collected from a female donor with Graves disease. CDR3s include the opening cysteine and the closing phenylalanine or tryptophan.

cdr3_aa v_call
CASTWTGASNSPLHF TRBV12-3/TRBV12-4
CASSLKAGTRTYNEQFF TRBV7-3
CASKARLAGGPDTGELFF TRBV2
CASSEGQNYGYTF TRBV28
CATSADRSTDTQYF TRBV15
CASSLAQGMGDTQYF TRBV7-2
CASSPPRGPGELFF TRBV14
CSARRNYNEQFF TRBV20-1
CASSEIASGIYNEQFF TRBV10-1
CASGTSGRASDTQYF TRBV30
CASSQRLAEDTQYF TRBV7-2
CASSSPGIYTEAFF TRBV7-6
CASSHFPQPDLSSYNEQFF TRBV4-1
CASKGEGEVTDTQYF TRBV2
CASSLPGLPEQYF TRBV6-1
CASSTGLAGPNEQFF TRBV7-3
CASSFSDVGKLFF TRBV7-8
CSGATGGRDEQYF TRBV29-1
CASSSMGQGGETQYF TRBV6-5
CASSYKGGDEQYF TRBV4-3
CASSLGTSGSYVQYF TRBV4-3
CASSENRGDTEAFF TRBV10-1
CASSLTLAGGETQYF TRBV13
CASSPELDSYGYTF TRBV5-1
CASKWTGKGSGELFF TRBV30
CASSLRAYNEQFF TRBV5-8
CASMRGRTGNTIYF TRBV6-1